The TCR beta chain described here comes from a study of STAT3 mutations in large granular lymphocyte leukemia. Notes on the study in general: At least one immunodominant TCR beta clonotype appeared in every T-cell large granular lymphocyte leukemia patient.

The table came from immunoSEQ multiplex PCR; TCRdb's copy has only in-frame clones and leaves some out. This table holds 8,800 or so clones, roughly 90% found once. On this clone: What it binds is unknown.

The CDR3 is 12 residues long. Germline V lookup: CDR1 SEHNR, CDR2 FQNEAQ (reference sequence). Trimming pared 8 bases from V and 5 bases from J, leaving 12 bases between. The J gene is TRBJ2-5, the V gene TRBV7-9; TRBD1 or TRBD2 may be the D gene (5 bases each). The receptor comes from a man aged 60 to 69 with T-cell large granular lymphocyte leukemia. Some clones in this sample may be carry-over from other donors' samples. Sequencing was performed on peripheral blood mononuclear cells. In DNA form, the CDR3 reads TGTGCCAGCGAGGGGTTAGGGGAGACCCAGTACTTC. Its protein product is CASEGLGETQYF.